This T cell receptor (beta chain) comes out of a study of identical twins. It was template switching that added a universal primer site, and there were unique molecular identifiers on the cDNA. TCRdb re-analysed the 5' RACE reads in MiXCR, keeping a single row per CDR3 protein. The sample lists 1.5 million to 2 million distinct CDR3 sequences, more than 30% seen once, with 0.25% to 0.3% in the top ten. This receptor was obtained from a newborn girl in good health. The sample taken for sequencing was cord blood.

The CDR3 DNA sequence: TGCGCCAGCAGCCCAGGCTTTGACAGGAGCCTCGAGCAGTACTTC. This gives the protein CASSPGFDRSLEQYF. J is TRBJ2-4 and V is TRBV4-1, with D possibly TRBD1 on 6 matching bases. Near its end, the DNA agrees better with TRBJ2-7, so the J call may be wrong. Per the germline V gene, CDR1 is MGHRA and CDR2 is YSYEKL. This CDR3 is built from 15 residues.